What follows describes a single T cell receptor (beta chain). Antigen: not known. This record comes from a study of T cell responses to AZD1222 COVID-19 vaccine. Findings and caveats of the study: White British people made up most donors, females outnumbered males, and clonal diversity was possibly underestimated. Mapped onto spike, vaccine-associated CD4 TCRs spanned it and were dominant at 160-218 and 743-854. Following two doses of AZD1222, Spike-specific TCR breadth and depth rose. Nearly half of unique spike-specific TCRs reportedly avoided B.1.351 and B.1.1.7 mutated regions.

The table came from immunoSEQ multiplex PCR; TCRdb's copy has only in-frame clones and leaves some out. Among about 130,000 clones listed, around 90% were seen once. Germline trimming cut 2 bases from V and 5 bases from J; bases unmatched to any gene: 7. Germline-derived CDR1 and CDR2 are SQVTM and ANQGSEA. The length of the CDR3 is 15 residues. The sample was peripheral blood, taken on day 0 of AZD1222 vaccination. The clonotype comes from an adult in good health. The chain employs TRBV29-1 and TRBJ2-3; 10 nucleotides align to TRBD2. The CDR3 bases are TGCAGCGTTGAACAAAGCGGGGGGGCCGGAGATACGCAGTATTTT. Translation gives CSVEQSGGAGDTQYF.